Below, 20 T cell receptor beta chains from the same sample are listed, as sequenced in a study of blood T cell repertoires in COVID-19. Produced via immunoSEQ multiplex PCR; TCRdb's table is partial and in-frame only. The table lists about 220,000 clones, about 84% of them singletons. Sequencing input: peripheral blood. Receptor source: a human donor in a cohort sampled during active COVID-19.

The J gene is TRBJ1-1, the V gene TRBV14; D perhaps matches TRBD1 (5 bases). V lost 2 bases to trimming and J lost 3 bases, with 13 bases between them. This CDR3 is 15 amino acids long. CDR1 SGHDN and CDR2 FVKESK come from the germline V gene. The CDR3 sequence: CASSQSAGMDTEAFF. The CDR3 coding sequence is TGTGCCAGCAGCCAATCGGCAGGGATGGACACTGAAGCTTTCTTT.

V gene TRBV27 combines with J gene TRBJ2-7; 9 nucleotides match TRBD1. The V segment lost 6 bases and the J segment 6 bases; nucleotides outside the gene matches: 15. Germline assignment: CDR1 MNHEY and CDR2 SMNVEV (reference sequence). This CDR3 is built from 16 residues. The CDR3 is CASSPSRAQGALEQYF. CDR3 sequence (DNA): TGTGCCAGCAGCCCAAGTCGGGCACAGGGGGCCCTCGAGCAGTACTTC.

The chain joins TRBV4-1 to TRBJ2-1; no reliable D call. The CDR3 totals 11 residues. Trimming stripped 6 bases from V and 8 bases from J, with 8 bases between. In germline, CDR1 is MGHRA, CDR2 YSYEKL. CDR3 protein: CASSGLDEQFF. The CDR3, as DNA: TGCGCCAGCAGTGGGCTGGATGAGCAGTTCTTC.

The chain recombines TRBV4-2 with TRBJ2-2; possibly TRBD1 for D (6 bases). Trimming cost V 0 bases and J 2 bases, with 13 bases left between them. Germline CDR1 LGHNA, CDR2 YNFKEQ. The CDR3 is made up of 17 amino acids. CDR3 DNA sequence: TGTGCCAGCAGCCAAGACCAGGGGACCGCTAACACCGGGGAGCTGTTTTTT. Translation: CASSQDQGTANTGELFF.

The rearrangement joins TRBV28 to TRBJ1-6; 9 bases fit TRBD1. In germline, CDR1 is MDHEN, CDR2 SYDVKM. This CDR3 is 15 amino acids long. Losses at the gene ends were 3 bases for V and 10 bases for J; bases not matched to a gene: 7. The CDR3 here is CASSLLQGALSPLHF. The CDR3 nucleotides are TGTGCCAGCAGTTTGCTACAGGGGGCTTTGTCACCCCTCCACTTT. Combining the CDR3 with reference TRBV28 and TRBJ1-6 gives the whole variable domain DVKVTQSSRYLVKRTGEKVFLECVQDMDHENMFWYRQDPGLGLRLIYFSYDVKMKEKGDIPEGYSVSREKKERFSLILESASTNQTSMYLCASSLLQGALSPLHFGNGTRLTVT.

This clone was found a few times. In nucleotides, the CDR3 is TGTGCCTGGAGTGTACCGGACACGTATAATTCACCCCTCCACTTT. Protein sequence: CAWSVPDTYNSPLHF. The chain joins TRBV30 to TRBJ1-6, with D possibly matching TRBD1 (5 bases). The V and J ends lost 0 bases and 4 bases respectively, with 10 bases between them. The CDR3 sequence is 15 residues long. Germline assignment: CDR1 GTSNPN and CDR2 SVGIG (reference sequence).

The chain is built from TRBV28 and TRBJ2-7; a possible D gene is TRBD2 (6 bases). CDR1 is MDHEN and CDR2 is SYDVKM in the germline V gene. V was trimmed by 6 bases and J by 5 bases, leaving 20 bases between them. The CDR3 consists of 15 residues. CDR3 region: CASSLPGESGDEQYF. The CDR3 nucleotides read TGTGCCAGCAGCTTGCCGGGGGAATCGGGTGACGAGCAGTACTTC.

The chain uses TRBV25-1 and TRBJ1-5, with D possibly matching TRBD1 (6 bases). V dropped 0 bases and J dropped 6 bases, with 15 bases sitting between them. This CDR3 spans 16 amino acids. Germline loops: CDR1 MGHDK, CDR2 SYGVNS. CDR3 protein: CASSEYAGDGFQPQHF. CDR3 sequence (DNA): TGTGCCAGCAGTGAATACGCAGGGGATGGTTTTCAGCCCCAGCATTTT. Using reference TRBV25-1 and TRBJ1-5 for the parts outside the CDR3, the full variable domain is EADIYQTPRYLVIGTGKKITLECSQTMGHDKMYWYQQDPGMELHLIHYSYGVNSTEKGDLSSESTVSRIRTEHFPLTLESARPSHTSQYLCASSEYAGDGFQPQHFGDGTRLSIL.

The CDR3 reads CASTSGTSGAQYF. In DNA, the CDR3 is TGTGCCAGCACATCCGGGACTAGCGGGGCTCAGTACTTC. V usage is TRBV6-6 and J usage is TRBJ2-5; 13 nucleotides agree with TRBD2. Per germline, CDR1 MNHNY and CDR2 SVGAGI (reference sequence). The CDR3 has 13 residues. V lost 7 bases to trimming and J lost 11 bases; unmatched junction nucleotides: 7.

This chain uses TRBV5-1 with TRBJ1-2; 9 bases are a match to TRBD1. V lost 0 bases, J lost 3 bases, and 0 bases stayed unmatched. The germline CDR1 and CDR2 sequences are SGHRS and YFSETQ. CDR3 size: 14 residues. This CDR3 is CASSLGQGDYGYTF. The CDR3 region has the DNA TGCGCCAGCAGCTTGGGACAGGGGGACTATGGCTACACCTTC. The whole variable domain, filled in from reference TRBV5-1 and TRBJ1-2, reads KAGVTQTPRYLIKTRGQQVTLSCSPISGHRSVSWYQQTPGQGLQFLFEYFSETQRNKGNFPGRFSGRQFSNSRSEMNVSTLELGDSALYLCASSLGQGDYGYTFGSGTRLTVV.

The rearrangement joins TRBV5-4 to TRBJ1-6; D unresolved. The CDR3 length is 13 residues. The V and J ends lost 2 bases and 9 bases respectively, with 9 bases between them. Germline assignment: CDR1 SGHNT and CDR2 YYREEE (reference sequence). CDR3 amino acids: CASSLRGSSPLHF. As DNA, the CDR3 is TGTGCCAGCAGCTTAAGAGGGAGTTCACCCCTCCACTTT.

The V call is TRBV7-9, the J call TRBJ1-1; D is ambiguous. Germline V gene lookup returns CDR1 SEHNR and CDR2 FQNEAQ (reference sequence). Trimming took off 9 bases at V and 6 bases at J, with 14 bases between the two ends. The CDR3 runs 12 residues. CDR3 coding DNA: TGTGCCAGTGGGTTAAACAGCCCTGAAGCTTTCTTT. Translating it yields CASGLNSPEAFF.

V and J are TRBV7-2 and TRBJ1-2; 9 nucleotides align to TRBD1. Germline CDR1 and CDR2: SGHTA and FQGNSA. V was pared by 0 bases and J by 5 bases, with 4 bases of the junction left unmatched. This CDR3 spans 15 amino acids. Here the CDR3 reads CASSLARDRDYGYTF. Written as DNA, the CDR3 is TGTGCCAGCAGCTTAGCGAGGGACAGGGATTATGGCTACACCTTC.

The chain has TRBV28 and TRBJ1-1; TRBD1 might be the D (5 bases). This CDR3 is built from 15 residues. The germline CDR1 and CDR2 sequences are MDHEN and SYDVKM. V was trimmed by 5 bases and J by 1 base, leaving 14 bases between them. CDR3: CASSPSLGGNTEAFF. CDR3 bases: TGTGCCAGCAGTCCCTCCTTGGGGGGGAACACTGAAGCTTTCTTT.

The rearrangement joins TRBV5-1 to TRBJ2-7; perhaps TRBD1 as D (5 bases). This CDR3 has 14 amino acids. Per the germline V gene, CDR1 is SGHRS and CDR2 is YFSETQ. V was clipped by 3 bases and J by 3 bases, with 13 bases between them. CDR3 loop: CASSSDNLYYEQYF. CDR3 DNA sequence: TGCGCCAGCAGCTCGGACAATTTATACTACGAGCAGTACTTC. Variable domain in full (rest from reference TRBV5-1 and TRBJ2-7): KAGVTQTPRYLIKTRGQQVTLSCSPISGHRSVSWYQQTPGQGLQFLFEYFSETQRNKGNFPGRFSGRQFSNSRSEMNVSTLELGDSALYLCASSSDNLYYEQYFGPGTRLTVT.

The V call is TRBV7-8, the J call TRBJ2-1; 7 bases are a match to TRBD2. Trimming took 7 bases from V and 2 from J; bases not matched to a gene: 11. Germline loops: CDR1 SGHVS, CDR2 FQNEAQ. This CDR3 is built from 16 residues. CDR3 DNA: TGTGCCAGCACCAGATCCGGGACTACGGCCTACAATGAGCAGTTCTTC. It specifies CASTRSGTTAYNEQFF.

The V gene is TRBV15, the J gene TRBJ2-1; tentatively, D is TRBD1 (6 bases). Trimming removed 0 bases from V and 3 bases from J, with 9 bases in between. The CDR3 spans 15 residues. Germline lookup yields CDR1 LNHNV and CDR2 YYDKDF (reference sequence). The CDR3 region has the DNA TGTGCCACCAGCAGAGAACAGGGCGGCTACAATGAGCAGTTCTTC. It specifies CATSREQGGYNEQFF.

The V call is TRBV3-1 (or the pseudogene TRBV3-2), the J call TRBJ1-4; no clear D gene. The V end was cut by 1 base, the J end by 8 bases, with 8 bases between. The CDR3 has 13 amino acids. Germline CDR1 LGHDT, CDR2 YNNKEL (reference sequence). CDR3 amino acids: CASSQAAGEKLFF. The CDR3 DNA reads as TGTGCCAGCAGCCAAGCAGCGGGGGAAAAACTGTTTTTT.

J is TRBJ2-2 and V is TRBV2, with 8 bases lining up with TRBD1. The length of the CDR3 is 17 residues. CDR1 SNHLY and CDR2 FYNNEI come from the germline V gene. V lost 3 bases to trimming and J lost 4 bases; unmatched junction nucleotides: 10. The chain's CDR3 is CASSDYRGSSGTGELFF. CDR3 bases: TGTGCCAGCAGTGACTACAGGGGGAGTAGTGGCACCGGGGAGCTGTTTTTT.

J is TRBJ2-1 and V is TRBV4-1; D gene uncertain. Per the germline V gene, CDR1 is MGHRA and CDR2 is YSYEKL. The V end was cut by 6 bases, the J end by 5 bases, with 14 bases between. The CDR3 is 14 amino acids. The CDR3 nucleotides are TGCGCCAGCAGAGGATTGACTGCAAACAATGAGCAGTTCTTC. This codes for CASRGLTANNEQFF.